These 9 T cell receptor beta chains share one sample of origin, sequenced in a study of patients and donors after allogeneic stem cell transplantation (dated by TCRdb to the early 2020s). Library preparation employed RT-PCR. Sequencing was performed on a NextSeq 550. TCRdb itself trimmed the public reads at Q25 with fastp, ran MiXCR and retained productive beta chains. Identical CDR3 protein sequences are pooled into one entry, listed with their most common genes and DNA. Across this sample there are about a million distinct CDR3 sequences, with under 20% seen only once. Around 5.5% of the sample rests with the top ten. The sample comprised blood, either unsorted or a sorted T cell fraction (not recorded which). These receptor sequences come from a human donor who was either an allogeneic HSCT recipient or a stem cell or donor lymphocyte infusion donor (not recorded which). It is not recorded whose cells these are; they may come from a transplant donor.

This chain uses TRBV18 with TRBJ1-1; 8 nucleotides line up with TRBD1. The CDR3 runs 14 residues. The V and J ends lost 5 bases and 1 base, in that order; junction bases with no gene match: 3. The germline V gene has CDR1 KGHSH and CDR2 LQKENI. The CDR3 DNA follows: TGTGCCAGCTCAATGGGGACAGGGAACACTGAAGCTTTCTTT. Translation: CASSMGTGNTEAFF.

This clonotype showed up just a few times. This sequence joins TRBV24-1 and TRBJ2-1, with 9 bases aligning to TRBD1. This CDR3 has 16 amino acids. CDR1 and CDR2 (germline): KGHDR, SFDVKD. Unmatched junction bases numbered 8, after V lost 1 base and J lost 8 bases. The CDR3 sequence is CATSDFSDRGNHEQFF. The CDR3, as DNA: TGTGCCACCAGTGATTTCTCGGACAGGGGTAACCATGAGCAGTTCTTC.

The J gene is TRBJ2-3, the V gene TRBV19; no definite D call. The CDR3 covers 14 residues. The V end was cut by 2 bases, the J end by 4 bases, with 10 bases between. From germline, CDR1 is LNHDA and CDR2 SQIVND (reference sequence). In DNA, the CDR3 is TGTGCCAGTAGTATACAGGTTCCCTCAGATACGCAGTATTTT. Protein product: CASSIQVPSDTQYF.

This clonotype was counted between two and nine times. CDR3 protein: CASRRHTSGEGHQYF. For the CDR3, the DNA is TGTGCCAGCAGGCGTCATACTAGCGGGGAAGGGCACCAGTACTTC. This chain joins TRBV7-9 and TRBJ2-5, with 10 bases lining up with TRBD2. Germline assignment: CDR1 SEHNR and CDR2 FQNEAQ (reference sequence). This CDR3 spans 15 amino acids. V dropped 6 bases and J dropped 10; count of bases not matched to a gene: 14.

The chain employs TRBV3-1 and TRBJ1-2; tentative D call: TRBD1 (6 bases). The CDR3 sequence is 14 residues long. The germline V gene has CDR1 LGHDT and CDR2 YNNKEL (reference sequence). The ends were cut back, 0 bases at V and 6 bases at J, with 11 bases in the middle. The CDR3 is CASSQDGTSDGYTF. CDR3 DNA: TGTGCCAGCAGCCAAGATGGGACATCGGATGGCTACACCTTC.

The chain uses TRBV6-5 and TRBJ2-7, with D possibly being TRBD1 (5 bases). V was pared by 2 bases and J by 3 bases, with 8 bases between. Germline assignment: CDR1 MNHEY and CDR2 SVGAGI. This CDR3 has 13 amino acids. This CDR3 is CASSYTTGYEQYF. CDR3 nucleotide sequence: TGTGCCAGCAGTTACACCACAGGCTACGAGCAGTACTTC.

This clonotype was observed a handful of times. The CDR3 reads CASSLDVRYSGNTIYF. DNA for the CDR3: TGCGCCAGCAGCTTGGACGTCAGGTACTCTGGAAACACCATATATTTT. This chain joins TRBV5-1 and TRBJ1-3; D is unclear. The CDR3 is 16 amino acids. The V and J ends lost 0 bases and 0 bases respectively, with 10 bases between them. The germline CDR1 and CDR2 sequences are SGHRS and YFSETQ.

This clonotype came up many times. The V call is TRBV20-1, the J call TRBJ2-5; D unclear. Trimming stripped 0 bases from V and 5 bases from J, with 1 base between. CDR1 is DFQATT and CDR2 is SNEGSKA in the germline V gene (reference sequence). CDR3 size: 10 residues. CDR3 residues: CSARDETQYF. CDR3 DNA: TGCAGTGCTAGAGATGAGACCCAGTACTTC.

The genes are TRBV12-3 or TRBV12-4 and TRBJ2-4, with D hard to call. The CDR3 runs to 13 residues. V was cut by 3 bases and J by 2 bases, with 5 bases left in between. This chain's CDR3 is CASSFSTKNIQYF. In DNA form, the CDR3 reads TGTGCCAGCAGTTTTAGTACCAAAAACATTCAGTACTTC.